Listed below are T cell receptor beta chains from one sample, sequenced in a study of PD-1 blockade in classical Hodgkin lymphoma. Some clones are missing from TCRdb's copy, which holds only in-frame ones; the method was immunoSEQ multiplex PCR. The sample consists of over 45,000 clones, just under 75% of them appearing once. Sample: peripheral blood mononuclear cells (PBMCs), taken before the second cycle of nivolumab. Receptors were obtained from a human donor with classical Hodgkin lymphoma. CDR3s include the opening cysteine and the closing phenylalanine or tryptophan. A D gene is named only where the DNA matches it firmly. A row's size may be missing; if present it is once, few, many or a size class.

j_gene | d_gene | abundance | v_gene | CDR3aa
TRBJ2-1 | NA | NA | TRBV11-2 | CASSLMGHPTNEQFF
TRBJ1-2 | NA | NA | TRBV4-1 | CASSQEGQPRGYTF
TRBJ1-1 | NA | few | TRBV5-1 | CASSLEWGLNTEAFF
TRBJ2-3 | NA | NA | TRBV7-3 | CASSLTRATGSDTQYF
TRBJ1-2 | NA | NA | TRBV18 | CASSPGGLKGYTF
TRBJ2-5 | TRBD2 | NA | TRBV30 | CASRYGSGRQETQYF
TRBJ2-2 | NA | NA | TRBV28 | CASSPQNAWEAGELFF
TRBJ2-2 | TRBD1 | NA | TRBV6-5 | CASSRDRPPSGELFF
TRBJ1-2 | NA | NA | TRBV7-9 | CASSFQGTGNYGYTF
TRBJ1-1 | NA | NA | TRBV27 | CASKTRMNTEAFF
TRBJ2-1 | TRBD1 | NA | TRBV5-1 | CASSQRTGSSDEQFF
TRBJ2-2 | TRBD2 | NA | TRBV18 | CASSLTSGWSNTGELFF
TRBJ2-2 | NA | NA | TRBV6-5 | CASHLGNTGELFF
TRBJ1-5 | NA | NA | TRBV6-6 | CASSYSSNQPQHF
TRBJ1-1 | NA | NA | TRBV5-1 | CASSLGGRNMNTEAFF
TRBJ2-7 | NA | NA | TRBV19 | CASSQRIYYEQYF
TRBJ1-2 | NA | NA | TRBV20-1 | CSTLGGSGYTF
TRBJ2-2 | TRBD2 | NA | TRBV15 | CATSRGASGRYTGELFF
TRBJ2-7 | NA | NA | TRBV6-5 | CASSYLSGLGYEQYF
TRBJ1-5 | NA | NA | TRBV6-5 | CASGRGQPQHF
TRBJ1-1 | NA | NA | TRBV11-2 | CASSFQTMNTEAFF
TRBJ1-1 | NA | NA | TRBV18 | CASSPVRTVAEAFF
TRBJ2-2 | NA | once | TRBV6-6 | CASGTGELFF
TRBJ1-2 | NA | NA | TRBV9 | CASSVELTPVGGYTF
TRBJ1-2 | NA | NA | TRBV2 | CASSARGRDYGYTF
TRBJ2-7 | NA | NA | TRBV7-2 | CASSLAGDASYEQYF
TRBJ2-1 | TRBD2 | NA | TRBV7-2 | CASSPPSGSEQFF
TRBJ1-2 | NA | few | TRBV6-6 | CAVGGTSYGYTF
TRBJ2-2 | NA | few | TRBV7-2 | CASSLWGDAGELFF
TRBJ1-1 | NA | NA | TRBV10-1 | CASSGLTNTEAFF
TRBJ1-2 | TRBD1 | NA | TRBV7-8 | CASSTAGTGPRNYGYTF
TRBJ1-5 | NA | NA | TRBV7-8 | CASSFVGSNQPQHF
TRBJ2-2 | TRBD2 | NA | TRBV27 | CASSSRTSSYTGELFF
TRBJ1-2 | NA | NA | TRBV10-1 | CASSDRQDYGYTF
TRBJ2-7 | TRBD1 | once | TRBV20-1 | CSALKGAEQYF
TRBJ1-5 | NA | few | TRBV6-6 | CASTWSSDRSQHF
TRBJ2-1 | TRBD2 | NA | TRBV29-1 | CSVASLAAYNEQFF
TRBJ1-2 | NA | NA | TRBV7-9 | CASSTYDSYGYTF
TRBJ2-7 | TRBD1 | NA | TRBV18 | CASSPRGTGVNEQYF
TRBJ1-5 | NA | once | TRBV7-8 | CASSPGRGNQPQHF
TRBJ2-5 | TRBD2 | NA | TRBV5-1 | CASASGSVQETQYF
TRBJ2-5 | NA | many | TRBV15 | CATSRDRRPQETQYF
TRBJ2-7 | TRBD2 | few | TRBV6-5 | CASSAYGREAYEQYF
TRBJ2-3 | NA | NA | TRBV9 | CASSVRQAYTDTQYF
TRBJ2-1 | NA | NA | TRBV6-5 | CASSLRGGHNEQFF
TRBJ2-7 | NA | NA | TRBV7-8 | CASSLASPHEQYF
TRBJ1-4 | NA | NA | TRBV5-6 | CASSLITQGREKLFF
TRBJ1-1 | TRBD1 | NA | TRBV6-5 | CASSPTGVLGTEAFF
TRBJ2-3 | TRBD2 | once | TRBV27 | CASRQIRDYTDTQYF
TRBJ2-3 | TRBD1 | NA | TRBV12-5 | CASGLGDRGSSDTQYF
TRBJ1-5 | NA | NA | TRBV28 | CASSLFSQGTQPQHF
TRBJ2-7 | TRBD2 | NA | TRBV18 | CASSSGGLAGVEQYF
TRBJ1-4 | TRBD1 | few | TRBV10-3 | CAISEKQGPNEKLFF
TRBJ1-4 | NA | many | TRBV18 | CASSPQGGEKLFF
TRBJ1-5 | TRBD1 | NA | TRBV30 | CAWSVQGNQPQHF
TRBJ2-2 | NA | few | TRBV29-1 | CSVLDTTGELFF
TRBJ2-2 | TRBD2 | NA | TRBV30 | CAWSEKSGRGTGELFF